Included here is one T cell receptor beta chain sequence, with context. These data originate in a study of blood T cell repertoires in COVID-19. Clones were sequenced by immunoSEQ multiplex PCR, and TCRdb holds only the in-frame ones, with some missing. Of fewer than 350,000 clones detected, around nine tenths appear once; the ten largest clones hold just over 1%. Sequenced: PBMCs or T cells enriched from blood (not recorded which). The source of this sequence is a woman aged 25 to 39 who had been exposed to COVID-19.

The DNA for the CDR3 is TGTGCCAGCAGTGTACCGGGACAGTGGAACACTGAAGCTTTCTTT. Its protein product is CASSVPGQWNTEAFF. The rearrangement joins TRBV28 to TRBJ1-1, with TRBD1 matching 7 bases. CDR3 length: 15 amino acids. Trimming cost V 5 bases and J 1 base; bases outside gene matches: 7. Germline V gene sequence: CDR1 MDHEN, CDR2 SYDVKM.